Below, 16 T cell receptor beta chains from the same sample are listed, as sequenced in a study of blood T cells in healthy people across ages. With a J-beta primer mix and a sample-barcoded 5' primer, a second PCR ran roughly 6 to 12 cycles. One entry per CDR3 protein, called by TCRdb with MiXCR from the 5' RACE reads. The profile shows hundreds of thousands of distinct CDR3 sequences, about 20% of them singletons. Specimen: blood. These TCRs come from a man between 65 and 85 years old in good health.

The chain employs TRBV20-1 and TRBJ2-3; D call uncertain. This CDR3 is built from 13 residues. Trimming removed 7 bases at V and 2 bases at J, with 13 bases between. In germline, CDR1 is DFQATT, CDR2 SNEGSKA (reference sequence). CDR3 coding DNA: TGCAGTGGCGGTGGAAACTACACAGATACGCAGTATTTT. Protein: CSGGGNYTDTQYF.

This clonotype occurred many times. The CDR3 sequence is CASSEAPFSTDTQYF. The CDR3 DNA follows: TGCGCCAGCAGTGAGGCACCGTTTAGCACAGATACGCAGTATTTT. This rearrangement joins TRBV5-1 to TRBJ2-3, with D hard to call. Trimming took 5 bases from V and 0 from J, leaving 13 bases between them. Germline assignment: CDR1 SGHRS and CDR2 YFSETQ. There are 15 residues in the CDR3.

V and J are TRBV12-5 and TRBJ2-3, with a tentative D call TRBD1 (5 bases). This CDR3 is built from 15 residues. Germline V CDR1 and CDR2: LGHNT, FRNRAP. Trimming cost V 1 base and J 0 bases, with 8 bases left between them. The CDR3 DNA reads TGTGCTAGTGGTTTGGATCAGGGTAGCACAGATACGCAGTATTTT. Its translation: CASGLDQGSTDTQYF.

This sequence joins TRBV29-1 and TRBJ1-4; 7 positions match TRBD1. This CDR3 contains 15 residues. V gave up 4 bases and J gave up 5 bases; unmatched junction bases: 10. Germline CDR1 is SQVTM and CDR2 is ANQGSEA. The CDR3 spells CSVAPPGGGNEKLFF. DNA for the CDR3: TGCAGCGTTGCCCCGCCCGGAGGGGGCAATGAAAAACTGTTTTTT.

This clonotype occurred a few times. The V gene is TRBV7-7, the J gene TRBJ2-5; 10 bases align to TRBD2. The CDR3 has 16 residues. Germline V gene data show CDR1 as SSHAT and CDR2 as FNYEAQ (reference sequence). V lost 1 base, J lost 3 bases, and 5 bases stayed unmatched. The CDR3 region has the DNA TGTGCCAGCAGCTTAGGACTAGCGGGCTTTGAAGAGACCCAGTACTTC. Protein product: CASSLGLAGFEETQYF.

V and J are TRBV7-9 and TRBJ2-1; D not certain. The ends were cut back, 6 bases at V and 2 bases at J, with 14 bases in the middle. This CDR3 has 15 residues. Germline V gene data show CDR1 as SEHNR and CDR2 as FQNEAQ (reference sequence). This CDR3 is CASREKHRPYNEQFF. The CDR3 region has the DNA TGTGCCAGCAGGGAAAAGCATCGACCCTACAATGAGCAGTTCTTC. The variable domain in full, completed from reference TRBV7-9 and TRBJ2-1, reads DTGVSQNPRHKITKRGQNVTFRCDPISEHNRLYWYRQTLGQGPEFLTYFQNEAQLEKSRLLSDRFSAERPKGSFSTLEIQRTEQGDSAMYLCASREKHRPYNEQFFGPGTRLTVL.

The chain couples TRBV11-1 to TRBJ2-3, with 7 bases matching TRBD2. Losses at the gene ends were 5 bases for V and 1 base for J; bases not matched to a gene: 6. This CDR3 is built from 15 residues. The germline V gene encodes CDR1 SGHAT and CDR2 FQDESV (reference sequence). For the CDR3, the DNA is TGTGCCAGCAGCCCGGGGAGGGAGCGCACAGATACGCAGTATTTT. As protein: CASSPGRERTDTQYF.

The chain couples TRBV7-9 to TRBJ2-1; a possible D gene is TRBD2 (7 bases). Germline assignment: CDR1 SEHNR and CDR2 FQNEAQ (reference sequence). This CDR3 region has 16 residues. Trimming removed 4 bases from V and 3 bases from J, with 16 bases in between. The CDR3 DNA sequence: TGTGCCAGCAGCTCCTCTAGGGGGGGGGACTACAATGAGCAGTTCTTC. This sequence encodes CASSSSRGGDYNEQFF.

Concerning this clonotype: One end of the junction is discordant with germline, which a read error may explain. The chain uses TRBV29-1 and TRBJ2-5, with a tentative D call TRBD2 (6 bases). The length of the CDR3 is 13 residues. Germline loops: CDR1 SQVTM, CDR2 ANQGSEA. The CDR3 spells CSVVESARGTHYF. DNA for the CDR3: TGCAGCGTTGTCGAATCAGCTCGGGGGACCCACTACTTC.

This clonotype came up a few times. The rearrangement links TRBV15 to TRBJ1-5; D is unclear. The CDR3 has 13 residues. Germline lookup yields CDR1 LNHNV and CDR2 YYDKDF (reference sequence). V lost 2 bases and J 3 bases, leaving 5 bases between the germline ends. CDR3 sequence reads: CATSRQNNQPQHF. The CDR3 coding sequence is TGTGCCACCAGCAGACAGAACAATCAGCCCCAGCATTTT.

The chain uses TRBV12-3 or TRBV12-4 and TRBJ2-3; 10 nucleotides line up with TRBD2. This CDR3 spans 15 amino acids. J gave up 11 bases and V 7 bases, and 15 bases lay outside the gene matches. CDR3 amino acids: CASKRRLAGTDVQYF. The CDR3 nucleotides read TGTGCCAGCAAACGGCGACTAGCGGGCACAGATGTGCAGTATTTT.

This rearrangement joins TRBV6-2 or TRBV6-3 to TRBJ2-3; weak D call: TRBD1 (6 bases). CDR3 size: 13 residues. Germline values: CDR1 MNHEY, CDR2 SVGEGT. V was cut by 6 bases and J by 8 bases, with 15 bases left in between. The CDR3 region is CASRPQGWATQYF. CDR3 bases: TGTGCCAGCAGGCCACAGGGATGGGCTACGCAGTATTTT.

This clonotype has ten or more counts. The J gene is TRBJ1-1, the V gene TRBV29-1; the D gene is possibly TRBD1 (5 bases). Per germline, CDR1 SQVTM and CDR2 ANQGSEA. V was cut by 0 bases and J by 7 bases, with 12 bases left in between. CDR3 length: 13 amino acids. The CDR3 spells CSVEDRVGGEAFF. As DNA, the CDR3 is TGCAGCGTTGAAGATCGAGTGGGGGGTGAAGCTTTCTTT.

As regards this clonotype: The junction departs from germline at one end; a sequencing error may be responsible. The genes are TRBV5-1 and TRBJ2-5; no reliable D call. Germline values: CDR1 SGHRS, CDR2 YFSETQ. This CDR3 region has 11 residues. CDR3 sequence (DNA): TGCGCCAGCACCGCACAAGAGGCCCAGTACTTC. This sequence encodes CASTAQEAQYF. The full variable domain, its missing parts supplied by reference TRBV5-1 and TRBJ2-5, is KAGVTQTPRYLIKTRGQQVTLSCSPISGHRSVSWYQQTPGQGLQFLFEYFSETQRNKGNFPGRFSGRQFSNSRSEMNVSTLELGDSALYLCASTAQEAQYFGPGTRLLVL.

This clonotype was observed a handful of times. The CDR3 loop reads CASSMTGLRTQYF. The DNA for the CDR3 is TGTGCCAGTAGTATGACAGGGCTCCGTACCCAGTACTTC. The chain combines TRBV19 with TRBJ2-5; TRBD1 aligns across 7 bases. This CDR3 has 13 residues. Unmatched junction bases numbered 6, after V lost 3 bases and J lost 8 bases. Germline CDR1 LNHDA, CDR2 SQIVND (reference sequence).

The chain employs TRBV5-1 and TRBJ1-2; 8 bases are a match to TRBD1. This CDR3 comprises 15 residues. Germline CDR1 is SGHRS and CDR2 is YFSETQ. V dropped 4 bases and J dropped 8; count of bases not matched to a gene: 13. DNA for the CDR3: TGCGCCAGCAGCCCTACCCCAGGGGGCGGTTTCGGCTACACCTTC. It yields the protein CASSPTPGGGFGYTF.